The rows below give T cell receptor beta chains drawn from one sample of a study of beta chain features in type 1 diabetes. Clones were read by immunoSEQ multiplex PCR, and TCRdb kept only the in-frame ones, dropping some. The sample lists about half a million clones; approximately 10% were seen once. Sample: naive CD4+ T cells from blood. Source of these receptors: a woman in her late teens or twenties in good health. Both conserved end residues are part of each CDR3. A D gene is named only where the DNA matches it firmly. Some rows mark clone size as missing; the rest say once, few, many or name a class of expanded clone.

DNA: TGTGCCAGCAGCTTAGGGGCAGGGTGGAACACTGAAGCTTTCTTT
CDR3: CASSLGAGWNTEAFF
J: TRBJ1-1
V: TRBV7-2
D: NA
size: few

DNA: TGCAGTGCCCCCGGGTTCAATGAGCAGTTCTTC
CDR3: CSAPGFNEQFF
J: TRBJ2-1
V: TRBV20-1
D: NA
size: NA

DNA: TGTGCCAGCAGGTCACAGGGTGATAATTCACCCCTCCACTTT
CDR3: CASRSQGDNSPLHF
J: TRBJ1-6
V: TRBV6-6
D: NA
size: few

DNA: TGTGCCAGCAGTGAAGCGTCCATTTACAATGAGCAGTTCTTC
CDR3: CASSEASIYNEQFF
J: TRBJ2-1
V: TRBV6-1
D: NA
size: few

DNA: TGTGCCAGCAGCAGAATGAGCACTGAAGCTTTCTTT
CDR3: CASSRMSTEAFF
J: TRBJ1-1
V: TRBV7-9
D: NA
size: few

DNA: TGTGCCAGCAGCTGGGACAGGGGGGTGGGTCCGCAGTATTTT
CDR3: CASSWDRGVGPQYF
J: TRBJ2-3
V: TRBV28
D: TRBD1
size: few

DNA: TGTGCCAGCAGCCCCGGGACTAGCGGGATAGGGGGGGAGACCCAGTACTTC
CDR3: CASSPGTSGIGGETQYF
J: TRBJ2-5
V: TRBV4-2
D: TRBD2
size: few

DNA: TGTGCCAGCTCACCAGTGGACAGCTCTGGGGCCAACGTCCTGACTTTC
CDR3: CASSPVDSSGANVLTF
J: TRBJ2-6
V: TRBV18
D: NA
size: NA

DNA: TGTGCTAGTGGTTCAAAGCGGAGCCCCTACGAGCAGTACTTC
CDR3: CASGSKRSPYEQYF
J: TRBJ2-7
V: TRBV12-5
D: NA
size: NA

DNA: TGTGCCAGCAGTGAAGGGTTGGTGGGTCTGGCCCAAGAGACCCAGTACTTC
CDR3: CASSEGLVGLAQETQYF
J: TRBJ2-5
V: TRBV25-1
D: NA
size: NA

DNA: TGCGCCAGCAGCTTGGTCAGGGAGGCCACCGGGGAGCTGTTTTTT
CDR3: CASSLVREATGELFF
J: TRBJ2-2
V: TRBV5-1
D: NA
size: NA

DNA: TGTGCCCGGAACAGGGGCGGTACTAAACAGTTCTTC
CDR3: CARNRGGTKQFF
J: TRBJ2-1
V: TRBV30
D: TRBD1
size: NA

DNA: TGCAGCGCTCGCAGGACAGGGGAGAGAGCTTTCTTT
CDR3: CSARRTGERAFF
J: TRBJ1-1
V: TRBV29-1
D: TRBD1
size: few

DNA: TGTGCCAGCAGCTTCTCCCGGGAGACCCAGTACTTC
CDR3: CASSFSRETQYF
J: TRBJ2-5
V: TRBV7-2
D: NA
size: few

DNA: TGTGCCAGCAGCTTATACGGGCACGGCTACACCTTC
CDR3: CASSLYGHGYTF
J: TRBJ1-2
V: TRBV7-2
D: NA
size: few

DNA: TGTGCCAGCAGCCCTAGTTACGTGAGGGTAAGCTCACCCCTCCACTTT
CDR3: CASSPSYVRVSSPLHF
J: TRBJ1-6
V: TRBV9
D: NA
size: NA

DNA: TGTGCCTGGAGTGAAGGGAAAGTCCCGAGCTCCTACAATGAGCAGTTCTTC
CDR3: CAWSEGKVPSSYNEQFF
J: TRBJ2-1
V: TRBV30
D: NA
size: NA

DNA: TGTGCCAGCAGCGTAGGTACAGCTGTGAGCCTAAATGAGCAGTTCTTC
CDR3: CASSVGTAVSLNEQFF
J: TRBJ2-1
V: TRBV9
D: NA
size: few

DNA: TGTGCCAGCAGTGACGCCAGGGGGCGGTCCGGGGAGCTGTTTTTT
CDR3: CASSDARGRSGELFF
J: TRBJ2-2
V: TRBV25-1
D: TRBD1
size: few

DNA: TGTGCCAGTCGGGCGGGGGGGACAAGCAATCAGCCCCAGCATTTT
CDR3: CASRAGGTSNQPQHF
J: TRBJ1-5
V: TRBV28
D: NA
size: NA

DNA: TGTGCCAGCAGCGTAACTACTGTCGGCGCAGATACGCAGTATTTT
CDR3: CASSVTTVGADTQYF
J: TRBJ2-3
V: TRBV7-2
D: NA
size: few